This T cell receptor (beta chain) stems from a study of CD8 T cells in Susac syndrome. Reverse transcription of about 0.5 to 1 ug RNA was carried out with random hexamers. Each CDR3 protein is one row after TCRdb ran MiXCR on the immunoSEQ multiplex PCR reads. The sample carries 230,000 or so distinct CDR3 sequences, 95% recorded once. Germline-derived CDR1 and CDR2 are LNHNV and YYDKDF (reference sequence). The CDR3 extends over 13 amino acids. Trimming removed 1 base from V and 2 bases from J, with 6 bases in between. Material for sequencing was CD4+ T cells from PBMCs. This chain connects TRBV15 to TRBJ2-7; no clear D gene. The sequence was obtained from a human donor with multiple sclerosis. In DNA form, the CDR3 reads TGTGCCACCAGCAGAGGGGCGGCCTACGAGCAGTACTTC. It is translated as CATSRGAAYEQYF.